Listed here are 24 T cell receptor beta chains from one sample, sequenced in a study of technical replicates of blood from a few donors. Generated by immunoSEQ multiplex PCR, the TCRdb table keeps only in-frame clones and is missing some. The table shows about 82,000 clones, with about 93% occurring only once. The sample consisted of T cells isolated from PBMCs. Every receptor here comes from a human donor in good health.

The rearrangement uses TRBV18 and TRBJ1-3; the match to TRBD1 covers 9 bases. The germline CDR1 and CDR2 sequences are KGHSH and LQKENI. The V and J ends lost 3 bases and 4 bases, in that order; junction bases with no gene match: 7. The CDR3 is made up of 16 amino acids. The CDR3: CASSPSQGAAGNTIYF. Here the CDR3 DNA reads TGTGCCAGCTCACCCTCACAGGGGGCGGCAGGAAACACCATATATTTT.

This rearrangement joins TRBV4-2 to TRBJ2-7; no clear D gene. Germline loops: CDR1 LGHNA, CDR2 YNFKEQ. Trimming took 3 bases from V and 3 from J, leaving 9 bases between them. The CDR3 consists of 13 residues. The CDR3 bases are TGTGCCAGCAGCCAGACAACGTACTACGAGCAGTACTTC. Its protein product is CASSQTTYYEQYF.

This chain links TRBV7-3 with TRBJ2-1, with a weak D call TRBD2 (5 bases). Germline lookup yields CDR1 SGHTA and CDR2 FQGTGA. Trimming stripped 4 bases from V and 3 bases from J, with 16 bases between. The length of the CDR3 is 16 residues. CDR3 sequence reads: CASSSRLAGLYNEQFF. As DNA, the CDR3 is TGTGCCAGCAGCTCACGCCTCGCGGGCCTCTACAATGAGCAGTTCTTC.

Only one count was recorded for this clone. This rearrangement joins TRBV6-6 to TRBJ2-7; TRBD1 matches at 9 bases. The CDR3 runs 16 residues. The germline V gene has CDR1 MNHNY and CDR2 SVGAGI (reference sequence). V gave up 2 bases and J gave up 3 bases; unmatched junction bases: 8. For the CDR3, the DNA is TGTGCCAGCAGTTACCCAGGACAGGGGAATTACTACGAGCAGTACTTC. This codes for CASSYPGQGNYYEQYF.

This clone has a single count. The genes are TRBV9 and TRBJ2-5; TRBD1 matches at 9 bases. The CDR3 covers 16 residues. The V and J ends lost 2 bases and 4 bases, in that order; junction bases with no gene match: 9. The germline V gene encodes CDR1 SGDLS and CDR2 YYNGEE. This CDR3 is CASSVTGGLWGETQYF. Here the CDR3 DNA reads TGTGCCAGCAGCGTCACAGGGGGCCTTTGGGGAGAGACCCAGTACTTC.

The V call is TRBV5-4, the J call TRBJ2-7; a possible D gene is TRBD2 (6 bases). The V gene lost 0 bases and the J gene lost 2 bases, with 9 bases spanning the gap. CDR3 size: 14 residues. Germline V gene sequence: CDR1 SGHNT, CDR2 YYREEE (reference sequence). The CDR3 coding sequence is TGTGCCAGCAGCTTGGCGGGGAGGCCCTACGAGCAGTACTTC. Residues: CASSLAGRPYEQYF.

The chain links TRBV7-9 to TRBJ2-7; 10 nucleotides align to TRBD1. The ends lost 6 bases at V and 7 bases at J; junction bases unmatched: 12. The CDR3 totals 15 residues. The germline gives CDR1 SEHNR, CDR2 FQNEAQ (reference sequence). This CDR3 reads CASRYAGDRGKEQYF. DNA of the CDR3: TGTGCCAGCAGGTATGCCGGGGACAGGGGCAAAGAGCAGTACTTC.

The rearrangement uses TRBV7-8 and TRBJ2-7, with TRBD1 matching 7 bases. Trimming cost V 6 bases and J 3 bases; bases outside gene matches: 5. The germline V gene has CDR1 SGHVS and CDR2 FQNEAQ. The CDR3 runs 13 residues. CDR3 amino acids: CASRDTGVYEQYF. For the CDR3, the DNA is TGTGCCAGCAGAGATACAGGGGTCTACGAGCAGTACTTC.

J is TRBJ2-5 and V is TRBV7-8; D unresolved. V was shortened by 0 bases and J by 0 bases, with 11 bases between the two germline ends. The CDR3 extends over 16 amino acids. Germline-derived CDR1 and CDR2 are SGHVS and FQNEAQ. The CDR3 DNA sequence: TGTGCCAGCAGCTTAGCTCGTGGCGGCTACCAAGAGACCCAGTACTTC. The encoded protein is CASSLARGGYQETQYF.

This chain uses TRBV5-4 with TRBJ2-1; D remains ambiguous. Deletions cut 5 bases from V and 0 bases from J, with 15 bases between. The CDR3 spans 16 residues. Germline V gene data show CDR1 as SGHNT and CDR2 as YYREEE (reference sequence). The CDR3 DNA reads as TGTGCCAGCAGGCCAGGTTTACCTATCTCCTACAATGAGCAGTTCTTC. This translates into CASRPGLPISYNEQFF.

The sample holds one count of this clone. The chain has TRBV18 and TRBJ2-7; D not certain. The CDR3 has 12 residues. The V gene lost 0 bases and the J gene lost 4 bases, with 4 bases spanning the gap. Germline V gene sequence: CDR1 KGHSH, CDR2 LQKENI. The CDR3 spells CASSPPGYEQYF. The CDR3 DNA follows: TGTGCCAGCTCACCACCCGGTTACGAGCAGTACTTC.

The CDR3 loop reads CASSQWTGWINEQFF. DNA of the CDR3: TGCGCCAGCAGCCAATGGACGGGATGGATCAATGAGCAGTTCTTC. This rearrangement joins TRBV4-3 to TRBJ2-1; possibly TRBD2 for D (5 bases). The ends were cut back, 2 bases at V and 6 bases at J, with 14 bases in the middle. The CDR3 runs 15 residues. CDR1 is LGHNA, CDR2 YSLEER, per germline.

The DNA for the CDR3 is TGTGCCAGCAGCCAAGATTGGGCGGGCTCTGGGGCCAACGTCCTGACTTTC. This translates into CASSQDWAGSGANVLTF. J is TRBJ2-6 and V is TRBV14; D might be TRBD2 (5 bases). Germline CDR1 SGHDN, CDR2 FVKESK. V lost 0 bases to trimming and J lost 0 bases, with 9 bases between them. The CDR3 consists of 17 residues.

The V gene is TRBV5-6, the J gene TRBJ1-1; D uncertain. V was trimmed by 2 bases and J by 0 bases, leaving 8 bases between them. The length of the CDR3 is 14 residues. CDR1 and CDR2 from the germline V gene are SGHDT and YYEEEE. CDR3 in DNA: TGTGCCAGCAGCTTTCCCAGGCTGAACACTGAAGCTTTCTTT. This translates into CASSFPRLNTEAFF.

This chain joins TRBV7-9 and TRBJ1-1; a possible D gene is TRBD1 (5 bases). V dropped 7 bases and J dropped 0 bases, with 9 bases sitting between them. The CDR3 totals 13 residues. The germline CDR1 and CDR2 sequences are SEHNR and FQNEAQ (reference sequence). This CDR3 reads CASNRIMNTEAFF. In DNA form, the CDR3 reads TGTGCCAGCAACAGGATCATGAACACTGAAGCTTTCTTT.

The J gene is TRBJ1-2, the V gene TRBV19; 10 positions agree with TRBD1. The trim removed 5 bases at V and 5 bases at J, leaving 8 bases unmatched. Per the germline V gene, CDR1 is LNHDA and CDR2 is SQIVND (reference sequence). The CDR3 sequence is 15 residues long. The CDR3 DNA sequence: TGTGCCAGTAGTGCCGGGACAGGGGTACGATATGGCTACACCTTC. Translated, it gives CASSAGTGVRYGYTF.

The rearrangement links TRBV6-5 to TRBJ1-3; weak D call: TRBD1 (6 bases). V lost 5 bases and J lost 0, with 8 bases in between. The CDR3 covers 14 residues. Germline-derived CDR1 and CDR2 are MNHEY and SVGAGI. The CDR3 reads CASSRTDSGNTIYF. In DNA, the CDR3 is TGTGCCAGCAGTCGGACAGACTCTGGAAACACCATATATTTT.

This rearrangement joins TRBV27 to TRBJ2-7, with a possible D match to TRBD1 (5 bases). V lost 6 bases and J 5 bases, leaving 14 bases between the germline ends. The V gene's germline CDR1 is MNHEY and CDR2 SMNVEV (reference sequence). This CDR3 is built from 13 residues. This CDR3 reads CASSHSRGHEQYF. CDR3 coding DNA: TGTGCCAGCAGCCACTCTAGGGGCCACGAGCAGTACTTC.

The chain uses TRBV11-3 and TRBJ2-7; tentatively, D is TRBD2 (6 bases). Between the trimmed V and J ends, which lost 5 bases and 1 base, there was a span of 12 bases. CDR1 is SGHNT, CDR2 YENEEA, per germline. The CDR3 has 14 amino acids. CDR3 sequence: CASSKSGLSYEQYF. The CDR3 nucleotides read TGTGCCAGCAGCAAATCGGGACTTTCCTACGAGCAGTACTTC.

The genes are TRBV5-1 and TRBJ1-5; 9 bases align to TRBD1. The germline CDR1 and CDR2 sequences are SGHRS and YFSETQ. The CDR3 is made up of 14 amino acids. V shed 4 bases and J 7 bases; nucleotides not matched to a gene: 6. CDR3 in DNA: TGCGCCAGCAGCGCGGGACAGGGAGAACAGCCCCAGCATTTT. Translating gives CASSAGQGEQPQHF. The complete variable domain, with remaining parts taken from reference TRBV5-1 and TRBJ1-5, reads KAGVTQTPRYLIKTRGQQVTLSCSPISGHRSVSWYQQTPGQGLQFLFEYFSETQRNKGNFPGRFSGRQFSNSRSEMNVSTLELGDSALYLCASSAGQGEQPQHFGDGTRLSIL.

The V and J genes are TRBV29-1 and TRBJ2-5, with no clear D. From germline, CDR1 is SQVTM and CDR2 ANQGSEA. The CDR3 runs to 15 residues. Trimming took off 3 bases at V and 5 bases at J, with 19 bases between the two ends. The CDR3 spells CSVDKMGSSRETQYF. CDR3 DNA sequence: TGCAGCGTTGATAAAATGGGCTCATCCCGGGAGACCCAGTACTTC. Variable domain in full (rest from reference TRBV29-1 and TRBJ2-5): SAVISQKPSRDICQRGTSLTIQCQVDSQVTMMFWYRQQPGQSLTLIATANQGSEATYESGFVIDKFPISRPNLTFSTLTVSNMSPEDSSIYLCSVDKMGSSRETQYFGPGTRLLVL.

The chain joins TRBV14 to TRBJ1-5; D might be TRBD1 (6 bases). The CDR3 runs to 13 residues. V lost 1 base, J lost 8 bases, and 9 bases lay in between. The germline gives CDR1 SGHDN, CDR2 FVKESK. CDR3 nucleotides: TGTGCCAGCAGCCAAGGGAACAGGGAGCCCCAGCATTTT. It translates to CASSQGNREPQHF.

The rearrangement joins TRBV30 to TRBJ1-4, with D possibly being TRBD1 (6 bases). V was shortened by 1 base and J by 4 bases, with 13 bases between the two germline ends. Germline V gives CDR1 GTSNPN, CDR2 SVGIG (reference sequence). This CDR3 has 15 amino acids. CDR3: CAWSGRGAFNEKLFF. CDR3 nucleotides: TGTGCCTGGAGTGGCAGGGGCGCCTTTAATGAAAAACTGTTTTTT.

On this clone itself: As the CDR3 is not closed by the conserved phenylalanine or tryptophan, this likely results from a read error. The DNA is omitted, as the CDR3 cannot be located on it reliably, and the CDR3 follows TCRdb's listing. The chain couples TRBV10-3 to TRBJ2-7; TRBD1, the D gene given by the table, was not confirmed from the DNA. Germline V gene data show CDR1 as ENHRY and CDR2 as SYGVKD. Termini included, the CDR3 measures 10 amino acids. CDR3 protein: CAISEGAGDL.